The following is a T cell receptor beta chain sequence with its context. What it binds is unknown. Germline V gene data show CDR1 as SEHNR and CDR2 as FQNEAQ (reference sequence). The trim removed 5 bases at V and 2 bases at J, leaving 10 bases unmatched. The CDR3 totals 16 residues. The record originates from a study of cytomegalovirus exposure and HLA in healthy donors. General study results and limits: Researchers counted around 170 TCR beta chains as cytomegalovirus-associated. Immune exposure information available was restricted to CMV serostatus.

Researchers ran the PCR with 60 Vbeta and 13 Jbeta primers. Sequenced by immunoSEQ multiplex PCR; TCRdb stores in-frame clones only, minus some. The table includes approximately 200,000 clones, roughly 80% detected once. Donors were nominally healthy when sampled, though unrecorded immune exposures were likely. This TCR was recovered from a woman between 18 and 30 years old in good health and CMV-seronegative. The chain couples TRBV7-9 to TRBJ2-7; TRBD1 matches at 9 bases. The sequenced sample was PBMCs. The chain's CDR3 is CASSPPPDRGAYEQYF. CDR3 in DNA: TGTGCCAGCAGCCCACCCCCGGACAGGGGAGCCTACGAGCAGTACTTC.